The 22 T cell receptor beta chains presented below share a single source sample, sequenced in a study of shared clonotypes between healthy human individuals. The naive CD8 fraction comprised CD45RO-negative cells positively selected for CCR7 and excluded terminally differentiated effector memory CD45RA+ cells. Assay: immunoSEQ multiplex PCR; the TCRdb copy retains only in-frame clones and omits some. The repertoire has millions of clones, less than 95% of them found once; the top ten carry more than 0.95%. Material for sequencing was naive CD8+ T cells sorted from blood. The source of these receptors is a man aged 18 to 35 in good health.

The V and J genes are TRBV28 and TRBJ1-1, with no clear D. The CDR3 has 13 residues. The V gene's germline CDR1 is MDHEN and CDR2 SYDVKM. The germline V and J ends were trimmed by 5 bases and 7 bases, with 14 bases remaining between them. CDR3 nucleotides: TGTGCCAGCAGTCACATGTGGGAAAGTGAAGCTTTCTTT. Amino acid sequence: CASSHMWESEAFF. Together with reference TRBV28 and TRBJ1-1, the CDR3 gives the full variable domain: DVKVTQSSRYLVKRTGEKVFLECVQDMDHENMFWYRQDPGLGLRLIYFSYDVKMKEKGDIPEGYSVSREKKERFSLILESASTNQTSMYLCASSHMWESEAFFGQGTRLTVV.

The chain couples TRBV19 to TRBJ2-3, with D hard to call. Per the germline V gene, CDR1 is LNHDA and CDR2 is SQIVND (reference sequence). The CDR3 totals 15 residues. Trimming shortened V by 3 bases and J by 1 base, and 11 bases separated the two germline ends. The CDR3 loop reads CASSMLGYGTDTQYF. Written as DNA, the CDR3 is TGTGCCAGTAGTATGTTAGGATATGGCACAGATACGCAGTATTTT.

J is TRBJ2-7 and V is TRBV5-8; 8 bases line up with TRBD1. The CDR3 has 15 amino acids. V was clipped by 4 bases and J by 5 bases; unmatched bases: 11. CDR1 and CDR2 from the germline V gene are SGHTS and YDEGEE. The CDR3 DNA follows: TGTGCCAGCAGCGTCGGACAGGGCGATTGGGACGAGCAGTACTTC. Translating gives CASSVGQGDWDEQYF. Full variable domain (rest looked up from reference TRBV5-8 and TRBJ2-7): EAGVTQSPTHLIKTRGQQATLRCSPISGHTSVYWYQQALGLGLQFLLWYDEGEERNRGNFPPRFSGRQFPNYSSELNVNALELEDSALYLCASSVGQGDWDEQYFGPGTRLTVT.

As concerns this clone: This sample also contains other DNA sequences that code for the same CDR3. J is TRBJ2-7 and V is TRBV30; 9 nucleotides agree with TRBD1. The V gene's germline CDR1 is GTSNPN and CDR2 SVGIG (reference sequence). The CDR3 is made up of 13 amino acids. J lost 3 bases, V lost 5 bases, and 5 bases had no gene match. CDR3 protein: CAWAPGQGYEQYF. CDR3 DNA sequence: TGTGCCTGGGCCCCGGGACAGGGCTACGAGCAGTACTTC.

The rearrangement links TRBV19 to TRBJ1-5; the D is unclear. V lost 3 bases and J lost 7, with 16 bases in between. The germline V gene encodes CDR1 LNHDA and CDR2 SQIVND (reference sequence). The CDR3 sequence is 15 residues long. The CDR3 bases are TGTGCCAGTAGTATCGATCTGGAAGTCGGGCAGCCCCAGCATTTT. It codes for CASSIDLEVGQPQHF.

The sample holds one count of this clone. V usage is TRBV7-2 and J usage is TRBJ2-7; D is unclear. The CDR3 length is 13 residues. Per germline, CDR1 SGHTA and CDR2 FQGNSA. V lost 5 bases and J lost 4, with 12 bases in between. CDR3 sequence: CASSRGVIYEQYF. DNA for the CDR3: TGTGCCAGCAGCCGCGGAGTAATTTACGAGCAGTACTTC. The full variable domain, with the rest looked up from reference TRBV7-2 and TRBJ2-7, is GAGVSQSPSNKVTEKGKDVELRCDPISGHTALYWYRQSLGQGLEFLIYFQGNSAPDKSGLPSDRFSAERTGGSVSTLTIQRTQQEDSAVYLCASSRGVIYEQYFGPGTRLTVT.

The chain is built from TRBV7-9 and TRBJ2-7, with D perhaps TRBD1 (6 bases). Trimming stripped 5 bases from V and 3 bases from J, with 11 bases between. Germline CDR1 SEHNR, CDR2 FQNEAQ (reference sequence). The CDR3 runs to 13 residues. CDR3 in amino acids: CASSPAGDYEQYF. In DNA form, the CDR3 reads TGTGCCAGCAGCCCGGCAGGGGACTACGAGCAGTACTTC.

The gene calls are TRBV7-9 and TRBJ1-4; D may be TRBD1 (6 bases). Between the trimmed V and J ends, which lost 2 bases and 0 bases, there was a span of 10 bases. The germline CDR1 and CDR2 sequences are SEHNR and FQNEAQ (reference sequence). This CDR3 is built from 16 residues. The CDR3: CASSLYTGSTNEKLFF. The CDR3 region has the DNA TGTGCCAGCAGCTTATATACAGGGTCAACTAATGAAAAACTGTTTTTT.

As concerns this clone: Different DNA sequences within this sample yield the same CDR3. V usage is TRBV28 and J usage is TRBJ1-5; D uncertain. CDR3 length: 13 amino acids. With 2 bases removed from V and 0 bases from J, the gap between germline ends came to 2 bases. From germline, CDR1 is MDHEN and CDR2 SYDVKM. The chain's CDR3 is CASSLDSNQPQHF. The CDR3 region has the DNA TGTGCCAGCAGTTTAGATAGCAATCAGCCCCAGCATTTT.

The rearrangement uses TRBV7-9 and TRBJ1-6; a weak D match, TRBD1 (6 bases). Per germline, CDR1 SEHNR and CDR2 FQNEAQ (reference sequence). Trimming pared 5 bases from V and 5 bases from J, leaving 22 bases between. The CDR3 has 18 residues. In nucleotides, the CDR3 is TGTGCCAGCAGCACAGGGCTTCTCGGGGTTTTGAATAATTCACCCCTCCACTTT. The encoded protein is CASSTGLLGVLNNSPLHF. The full variable domain, with the rest looked up from reference TRBV7-9 and TRBJ1-6, is DTGVSQNPRHKITKRGQNVTFRCDPISEHNRLYWYRQTLGQGPEFLTYFQNEAQLEKSRLLSDRFSAERPKGSFSTLEIQRTEQGDSAMYLCASSTGLLGVLNNSPLHFGNGTRLTVT.

CDR3: CASSYSRQYYGYTF. CDR3 bases: TGTGCCAGCAGTTACTCGAGGCAGTACTATGGCTACACCTTC. The chain employs TRBV6-5 and TRBJ1-2; unclear D gene. CDR3 length: 14 residues. V shed 0 bases and J shed 3 bases, with 8 bases lying between them. The germline gives CDR1 MNHEY, CDR2 SVGAGI.

This clone was seen once. This chain links TRBV25-1 with TRBJ1-2; TRBD1 is a possible D gene (5 bases). Trimming took off 4 bases at V and 2 bases at J, with 14 bases between the two ends. The germline CDR1 and CDR2 sequences are MGHDK and SYGVNS. CDR3 size: 15 residues. CDR3 loop: CASSASTGTNYGYTF. The CDR3 nucleotides are TGTGCCAGCAGTGCAAGCACGGGGACCAACTATGGCTACACCTTC.

The chain couples TRBV19 to TRBJ2-1; TRBD2 aligns across 8 bases. The junction had 4 bases not matched to a gene; V was cut back by 1 base and J by 5 bases. The CDR3 spans 15 residues. Germline V gene data show CDR1 as LNHDA and CDR2 as SQIVND (reference sequence). The DNA of the CDR3 is TGTGCCAGTAGTATAGCACGGGGGGGCCACAATGAGCAGTTCTTC. Translating it yields CASSIARGGHNEQFF.

The chain has TRBV28 and TRBJ1-5; D call uncertain. This CDR3 is built from 16 residues. The V gene lost 6 bases and the J gene lost 3 bases, with 18 bases spanning the gap. CDR1 is MDHEN, CDR2 SYDVKM, per germline. The DNA for the CDR3 is TGTGCCAGCAGCCTCGGACTTTTTTCGAACAATCAGCCCCAGCATTTT. It codes for CASSLGLFSNNQPQHF.

V gene TRBV6-5 combines with J gene TRBJ1-1; no clear D gene. Looked up from germline, CDR1 is MNHEY and CDR2 is SVGAGI. V lost 0 bases to trimming and J lost 3 bases, with 8 bases between them. The CDR3 contains 14 residues. The CDR3 DNA is TGTGCCAGCAGTTACTCCACTTCGGACACTGAAGCTTTCTTT. Protein product: CASSYSTSDTEAFF.

This CDR3 reads CASSPPAVEDTQYF. CDR3 bases: TGTGCCAGCAGCCCCCCCGCGGTTGAAGATACGCAGTATTTT. The chain joins TRBV9 to TRBJ2-3; D is unresolved. V shed 4 bases and J shed 5 bases, with 14 bases lying between them. CDR1 SGDLS and CDR2 YYNGEE come from the germline V gene. CDR3 length equals 14 residues.

The J gene is TRBJ2-7, the V gene TRBV14, with D perhaps TRBD1 (6 bases). The germline CDR1 and CDR2 sequences are SGHDN and FVKESK. The V and J ends lost 3 bases and 3 bases respectively, with 12 bases between them. CDR3 length equals 14 residues. Written as DNA, the CDR3 is TGTGCCAGCAGCCAGGTAGCAGGGGTCTACGAGCAGTACTTC. Its protein is CASSQVAGVYEQYF.

On this clone itself: Other DNA sequences of this sample code for an identical CDR3. This chain connects TRBV10-1 to TRBJ2-7; D not certain. The CDR3 extends over 14 amino acids. CDR1 and CDR2 (germline): WNHNN, SYGVQD (reference sequence). With 3 bases removed from V and 0 bases from J, the gap between germline ends came to 9 bases. CDR3 nucleotides: TGCGCCAGCAGTGAATTGGCGGACTCCTACGAGCAGTACTTC. This codes for CASSELADSYEQYF.

This sequence joins TRBV7-9 and TRBJ2-1, with TRBD1 matching 10 bases. Germline V gives CDR1 SEHNR, CDR2 FQNEAQ (reference sequence). The CDR3 is 17 residues long. After removal of 5 bases from V and 5 bases from J, the junction contained 12 bases not matched to a gene. The CDR3 spells CASSPTTGGISNNEQFF. Written as DNA, the CDR3 is TGTGCCAGCAGCCCAACGACAGGGGGCATATCAAACAATGAGCAGTTCTTC.

V is TRBV28 and J is TRBJ2-7; D tentatively fits TRBD1 or TRBD2 (5 bases each). CDR1 is MDHEN and CDR2 is SYDVKM in the germline V gene. The CDR3 sequence is 11 residues long. V lost 5 bases and J lost 9, with 11 bases in between. CDR3 amino acids: CASSQGVGQYF. CDR3 coding DNA: TGTGCCAGCAGTCAGGGAGTTGGGCAGTACTTC.

The J gene is TRBJ2-3, the V gene TRBV5-5; 7 nucleotides align to TRBD2. The CDR3 sequence is 16 residues long. Germline V gives CDR1 SGHKS, CDR2 YYEKEE (reference sequence). V was clipped by 2 bases and J by 4 bases; unmatched bases: 10. For the CDR3, the DNA is TGTGCCAGCAGCTTTGGCGGGAGTGGTGTCCCAGATACGCAGTATTTT. It is translated as CASSFGGSGVPDTQYF.

This clone was picked up one time. The J gene is TRBJ1-6, the V gene TRBV28; tentative D call: TRBD1 (5 bases). Trimming took 7 bases from V and 0 from J, leaving 16 bases between them. From germline, CDR1 is MDHEN and CDR2 SYDVKM. The CDR3 consists of 17 residues. The CDR3 DNA reads TGTGCCAGCAAGGAGAGGGGCTACAGCTCCTATAATTCACCCCTCCACTTT. It yields the protein CASKERGYSSYNSPLHF. Combining the CDR3 with reference TRBV28 and TRBJ1-6 gives the whole variable domain DVKVTQSSRYLVKRTGEKVFLECVQDMDHENMFWYRQDPGLGLRLIYFSYDVKMKEKGDIPEGYSVSREKKERFSLILESASTNQTSMYLCASKERGYSSYNSPLHFGNGTRLTVT.